Each of the 20 T cell receptor beta chains below was sequenced from the same sample in a study of T cells in localized non-small cell lung cancer. Measured with immunoSEQ multiplex PCR; TCRdb has only the in-frame clones, and not every one. This table holds around 24,000 clones, roughly 84% found once. Sequenced material: PBMCs, taken before any cancer treatment. Receptors originate from a man aged 35-75 years with stage II lung adenocarcinoma.

This chain links TRBV5-1 with TRBJ2-3; 16 bases align to TRBD2. The CDR3 runs 16 residues. From germline, CDR1 is SGHRS and CDR2 YFSETQ. The V segment lost 5 bases and the J segment 4 bases; nucleotides outside the gene matches: 4. This CDR3 is CASSGTSGRVADTQYF. CDR3 DNA: TGCGCCAGCAGTGGGACTAGCGGGAGGGTGGCAGATACGCAGTATTTT.

V and J are TRBV6-1 and TRBJ2-3, with D perhaps TRBD2 (5 bases). The CDR3 loop spans 15 amino acids. Trimming removed 4 bases at V and 0 bases at J, with 11 bases between. The germline V gene encodes CDR1 MNHNS and CDR2 SASEGT. DNA for the CDR3: TGTGCCAGCAGTGTAGCGTACCCTAGCACAGATACGCAGTATTTT. This translates into CASSVAYPSTDTQYF.

V gene TRBV7-2 combines with J gene TRBJ2-5, with TRBD1 identical over 7 bases. The J call is in doubt because the DNA end fits TRBJ2-7 better. CDR1 and CDR2 from the germline V gene are SGHTA and FQGNSA. The CDR3 covers 12 residues. CDR3 protein: CASSRGPYEQYF. The DNA of the CDR3 is TGTGCCAGCAGCAGGGGGCCCTACGAGCAGTACTTC.

The V and J genes are TRBV28 and TRBJ1-3; no clear D. Trimming removed 3 bases at V and 3 bases at J, with 12 bases between. Looked up from germline, CDR1 is MDHEN and CDR2 is SYDVKM. This CDR3 contains 15 residues. CDR3 amino acids: CASSFVPRGGNTIYF. CDR3 nucleotide sequence: TGTGCCAGCAGTTTTGTTCCCAGAGGTGGAAACACCATATATTTT.

With regard to this clone: At one end, the junction sequence differs from germline, possibly due to a read error. The V gene is TRBV10-3, the J gene TRBJ1-3; a weak D match, TRBD1 (5 bases). This CDR3 has 14 residues. Germline V CDR1 and CDR2: ENHRY, SYGVKD. CDR3 sequence reads: CAISVPGAGNTIYF. As DNA, the CDR3 is TGTGCCATCAGCGTGCCCGGGGCTGGGAACACCATATATTTT.

The rearrangement uses TRBV10-3 and TRBJ1-1; TRBD1 aligns across 8 bases. V lost 2 bases to trimming and J lost 1 base; unmatched junction nucleotides: 3. Germline V gives CDR1 ENHRY, CDR2 SYGVKD. The CDR3 is 15 residues long. CDR3 region: CAISEQGAGNTEAFF. CDR3 DNA sequence: TGTGCCATCAGTGAGCAGGGGGCGGGGAACACTGAAGCTTTCTTT.

CDR3 coding DNA: TGTGCCAGCAGCTTAGGGCGGTCCTACAATGAGCAGTTCTTC. Protein sequence: CASSLGRSYNEQFF. The V call is TRBV7-2, the J call TRBJ2-1; D ambiguous. The CDR3 consists of 14 residues. V was cut by 1 base and J by 1 base, with 5 bases left in between. Germline CDR1 is SGHTA and CDR2 is FQGNSA.

This chain joins TRBV19 and TRBJ2-1, with a weak D call TRBD1 (5 bases). The CDR3 has 15 amino acids. Trimming removed 6 bases at V and 0 bases at J, with 12 bases between. In germline, CDR1 is LNHDA, CDR2 SQIVND (reference sequence). The CDR3, as DNA: TGTGCCAGTAGAAATCAGGGAAGCTCCTACAATGAGCAGTTCTTC. Translating gives CASRNQGSSYNEQFF.

As concerns this clone: The germline gene is not matched at one end of the junction; a read error may be the cause. In the same sample, other DNA sequences code for this CDR3. The chain couples TRBV6-5 to TRBJ1-1; D call uncertain. The CDR3 has 14 residues. Germline V gene sequence: CDR1 MNHEY, CDR2 SVGAGI. CDR3: CASSPLAGMGEAFF. Here the CDR3 DNA reads TGTGCCAGCAGTCCATTGGCGGGGATGGGTGAAGCCTTCTTT.

J is TRBJ1-1 and V is TRBV4-1, with D tentatively TRBD1 (6 bases). Trimming removed 1 base from V and 0 bases from J, with 12 bases in between. The CDR3 runs to 16 residues. Germline values: CDR1 MGHRA, CDR2 YSYEKL. The CDR3 DNA is TGCGCCAGCAGCCAAGGGGACACGCGAATGAACACTGAAGCTTTCTTT. Translation gives CASSQGDTRMNTEAFF.

The V call is TRBV4-2, the J call TRBJ2-7; 9 bases agree with TRBD1. V gave up 4 bases and J gave up 5 bases; unmatched junction bases: 9. There are 15 residues in the CDR3. Germline CDR1 reads LGHNA; CDR2 reads YNFKEQ. CDR3 amino acids: CASSLEGQGGDEQYF. CDR3 coding DNA: TGTGCCAGCAGCCTGGAGGGACAGGGAGGCGACGAGCAGTACTTC.

CDR3 residues: CASSSRGDTDTQYF. The CDR3 coding sequence is TGTGCCAGCAGCTCCAGGGGGGACACAGATACGCAGTATTTT. J is TRBJ2-3 and V is TRBV7-9, with D possibly matching TRBD1 (7 bases). Germline V CDR1 and CDR2: SEHNR, FQNEAQ (reference sequence). V shed 4 bases and J shed 2 bases, with 10 bases lying between them. This CDR3 contains 14 residues.

The chain is built from TRBV6-1 and TRBJ1-5; D is uncertain. From germline, CDR1 is MNHNS and CDR2 SASEGT. Deletions cut 0 bases from V and 2 bases from J, with 8 bases between. The CDR3 has 15 amino acids. The CDR3 loop is CASSEARRGNQPQHF. The CDR3 DNA reads TGTGCCAGCAGTGAAGCGCGTAGGGGCAATCAGCCCCAGCATTTT.

The V gene is TRBV10-3, the J gene TRBJ2-7; D call uncertain. Germline V gene lookup returns CDR1 ENHRY and CDR2 SYGVKD. Trimming pared 4 bases from V and 5 bases from J, leaving 6 bases between. The CDR3 covers 11 residues. The CDR3 reads CAISVGNEQYF. As DNA, the CDR3 is TGTGCCATCAGTGTGGGAAACGAGCAGTACTTC.

The genes are TRBV30 and TRBJ1-4; D unresolved. From germline, CDR1 is GTSNPN and CDR2 SVGIG (reference sequence). The ends were cut back, 6 bases at V and 0 bases at J, with 14 bases in the middle. The CDR3 covers 15 residues. The CDR3 coding sequence is TGTGCCTGCGAACGGACGGATCCAACTAATGAAAAACTGTTTTTT. Its protein product is CACERTDPTNEKLFF.

This chain uses TRBV6-5 with TRBJ1-6; 7 nucleotides line up with TRBD1. With 6 bases clipped from V and 9 bases from J, the junction kept 5 bases outside the gene matches. CDR1 and CDR2 from the germline V gene are MNHEY and SVGAGI. The length of the CDR3 is 13 residues. CDR3 sequence (DNA): TGTGCCAGCAGCCCCCGGGACAGTTCACCCCTCCACTTT. Translating gives CASSPRDSSPLHF.

The chain has TRBV19 and TRBJ1-3; no clear D. Deletions cut 4 bases from V and 0 bases from J, with 4 bases between. Per the germline V gene, CDR1 is LNHDA and CDR2 is SQIVND (reference sequence). The CDR3 totals 13 residues. The CDR3 region is CASSRSSGNTIYF. CDR3 nucleotides: TGTGCCAGTAGTAGAAGCTCTGGAAACACCATATATTTT.

The chain couples TRBV2 to TRBJ2-2; D possibly uses TRBD1 or TRBD2 (5 bases each). The CDR3 spans 14 residues. Germline loops: CDR1 SNHLY, CDR2 FYNNEI. V was shortened by 1 base and J by 4 bases, with 7 bases between the two germline ends. CDR3 sequence reads: CASSEGGFTGELFF. For the CDR3, the DNA is TGTGCCAGCAGTGAAGGGGGGTTCACCGGGGAGCTGTTTTTT.

The chain links TRBV5-6 to TRBJ1-5; no clear D gene. V lost 4 bases and J lost 0, with 20 bases in between. Per germline, CDR1 SGHDT and CDR2 YYEEEE. CDR3 length: 18 residues. In DNA, the CDR3 is TGTGCCAGCAGCCCCAGTAGAGGTGGAGTTTATAGCAATCAGCCCCAGCATTTT. Translated, it gives CASSPSRGGVYSNQPQHF.

J is TRBJ2-7 and V is TRBV11-3, with 7 bases identical to TRBD1. The length of the CDR3 is 14 residues. CDR1 and CDR2 (germline): SGHNT, YENEEA. J lost 5 bases, V lost 5 bases, and 9 bases had no gene match. In DNA, the CDR3 is TGTGCCAGCAGCATTCCTACAGGGGACGACGAGCAGTACTTC. Its protein product is CASSIPTGDDEQYF.